This T cell receptor (beta chain) is drawn from a study of CD8+ T cells in alopecia areata. The wider study: Tofacitinib ran 6 to 18 months, followed by 6 months off drug.

RNA was isolated and reverse transcribed to cDNA, the sequencing template. Sequencing used immunoSEQ multiplex PCR; TCRdb keeps in-frame clones, though not all of them. The repertoire holds roughly 180,000 clones, 50% to 65% seen once, with under 14% in the top ten. This CDR3 comprises 16 residues. V dropped 1 base and J dropped 1 base, with 13 bases sitting between them. CDR1 is LGHNA, CDR2 YSLEER, per germline. This clone was picked up one time. Its antigen is as yet unknown. The study, taken as a whole, reports: Tofacitinib delivered significant drops in scalp clonality and in expanded CD8+ clones among the top 100.

The treatment here: oral pan-JAK inhibitor, 5-10 mg twice daily. This sequence joins TRBV4-3 and TRBJ1-1; D might be TRBD1 (6 bases). The receptor's source is a human donor with alopecia areata. This specimen was CD8+ T cells sorted from blood, taken at week 24, from a patient treated with tofacitinib. The CDR3 DNA sequence: TGCGCCAGCAGCCAAGGGGCAGGGGCGGGGAACACTGAAGCTTTCTTT. Translated: CASSQGAGAGNTEAFF.